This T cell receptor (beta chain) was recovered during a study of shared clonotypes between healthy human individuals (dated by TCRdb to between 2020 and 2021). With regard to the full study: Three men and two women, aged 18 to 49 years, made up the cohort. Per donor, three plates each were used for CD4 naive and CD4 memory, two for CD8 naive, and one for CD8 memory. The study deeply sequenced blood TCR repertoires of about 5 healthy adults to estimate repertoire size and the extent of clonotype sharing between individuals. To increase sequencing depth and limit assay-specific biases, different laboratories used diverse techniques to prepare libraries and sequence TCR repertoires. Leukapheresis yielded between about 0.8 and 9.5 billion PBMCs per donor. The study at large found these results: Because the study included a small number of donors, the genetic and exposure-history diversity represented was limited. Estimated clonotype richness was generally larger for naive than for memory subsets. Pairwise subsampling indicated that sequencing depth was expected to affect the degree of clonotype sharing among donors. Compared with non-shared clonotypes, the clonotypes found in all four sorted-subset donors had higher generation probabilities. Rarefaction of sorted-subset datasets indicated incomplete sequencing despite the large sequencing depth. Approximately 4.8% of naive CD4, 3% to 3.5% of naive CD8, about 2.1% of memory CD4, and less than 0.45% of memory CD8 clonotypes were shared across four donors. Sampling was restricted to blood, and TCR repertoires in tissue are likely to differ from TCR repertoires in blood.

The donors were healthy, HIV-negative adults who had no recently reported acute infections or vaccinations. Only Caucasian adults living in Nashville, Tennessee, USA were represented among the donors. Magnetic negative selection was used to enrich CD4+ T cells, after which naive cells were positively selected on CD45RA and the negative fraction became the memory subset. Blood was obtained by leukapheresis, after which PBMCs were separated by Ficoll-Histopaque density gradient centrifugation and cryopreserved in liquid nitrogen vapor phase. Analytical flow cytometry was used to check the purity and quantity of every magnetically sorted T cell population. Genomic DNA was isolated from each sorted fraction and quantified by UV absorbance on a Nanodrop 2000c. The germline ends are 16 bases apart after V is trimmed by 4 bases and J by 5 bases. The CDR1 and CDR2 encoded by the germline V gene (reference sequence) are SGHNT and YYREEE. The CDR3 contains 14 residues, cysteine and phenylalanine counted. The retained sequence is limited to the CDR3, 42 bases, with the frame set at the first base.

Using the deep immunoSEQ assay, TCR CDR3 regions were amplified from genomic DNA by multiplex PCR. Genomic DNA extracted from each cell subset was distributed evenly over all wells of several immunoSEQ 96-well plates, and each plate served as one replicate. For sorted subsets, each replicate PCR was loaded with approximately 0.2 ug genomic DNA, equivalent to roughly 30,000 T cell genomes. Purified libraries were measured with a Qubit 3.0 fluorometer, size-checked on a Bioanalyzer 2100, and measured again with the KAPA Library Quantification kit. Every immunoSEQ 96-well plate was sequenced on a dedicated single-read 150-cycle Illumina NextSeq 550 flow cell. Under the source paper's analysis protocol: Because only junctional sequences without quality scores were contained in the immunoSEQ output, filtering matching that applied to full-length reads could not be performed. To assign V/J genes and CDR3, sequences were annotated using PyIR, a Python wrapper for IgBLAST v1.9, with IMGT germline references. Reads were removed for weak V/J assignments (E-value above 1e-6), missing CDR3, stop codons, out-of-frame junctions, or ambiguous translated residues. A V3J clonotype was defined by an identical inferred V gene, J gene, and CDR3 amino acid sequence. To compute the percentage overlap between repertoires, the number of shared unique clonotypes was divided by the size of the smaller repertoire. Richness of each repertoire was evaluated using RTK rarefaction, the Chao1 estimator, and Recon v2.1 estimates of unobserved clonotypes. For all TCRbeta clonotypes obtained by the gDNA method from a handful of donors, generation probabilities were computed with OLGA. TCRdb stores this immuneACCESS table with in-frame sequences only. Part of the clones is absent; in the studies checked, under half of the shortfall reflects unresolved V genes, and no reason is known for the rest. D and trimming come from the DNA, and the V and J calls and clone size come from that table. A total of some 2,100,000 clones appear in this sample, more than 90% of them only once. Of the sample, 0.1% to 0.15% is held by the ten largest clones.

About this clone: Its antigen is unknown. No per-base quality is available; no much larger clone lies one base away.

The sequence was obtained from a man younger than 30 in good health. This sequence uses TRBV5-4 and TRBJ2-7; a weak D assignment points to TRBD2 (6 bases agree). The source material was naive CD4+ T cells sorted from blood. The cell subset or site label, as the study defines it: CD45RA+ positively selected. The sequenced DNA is TGTGCCAGCAGCCCAGGTTTCGGGAGAGACGAGCAGTACTTC. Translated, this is CASSPGFGRDEQYF.